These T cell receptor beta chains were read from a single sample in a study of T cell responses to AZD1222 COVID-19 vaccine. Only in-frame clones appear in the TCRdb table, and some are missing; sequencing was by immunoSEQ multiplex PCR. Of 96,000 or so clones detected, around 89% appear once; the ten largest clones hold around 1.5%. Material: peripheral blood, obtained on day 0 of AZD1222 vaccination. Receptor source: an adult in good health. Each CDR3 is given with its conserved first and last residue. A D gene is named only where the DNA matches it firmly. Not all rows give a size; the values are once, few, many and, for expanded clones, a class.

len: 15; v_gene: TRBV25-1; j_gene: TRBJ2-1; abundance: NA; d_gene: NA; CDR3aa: CASSEQESGRHEQFF; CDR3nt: TGTGCCAGCAGTGAACAGGAGTCTGGGAGGCATGAGCAGTTCTTC
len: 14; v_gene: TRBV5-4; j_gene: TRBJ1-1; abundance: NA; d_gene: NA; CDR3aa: CASSLRGGNTEAFF; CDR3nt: TGTGCCAGCAGCCTCCGGGGAGGGAACACTGAAGCTTTCTTT
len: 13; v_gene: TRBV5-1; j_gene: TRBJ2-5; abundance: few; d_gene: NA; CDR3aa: CASSLSMGETQYF; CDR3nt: TGCGCCAGCAGCTTGTCTATGGGGGAGACCCAGTACTTC
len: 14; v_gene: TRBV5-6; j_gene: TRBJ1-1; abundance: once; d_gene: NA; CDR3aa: CASSLWGLNTEAFF; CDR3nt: TGTGCCAGCAGCTTGTGGGGCTTGAACACTGAAGCTTTCTTT
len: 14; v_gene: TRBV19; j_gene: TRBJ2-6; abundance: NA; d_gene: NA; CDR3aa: CASSPVGGANVLTF; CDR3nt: TGTGCCAGTAGCCCCGTCGGGGGGGCCAACGTCCTGACTTTC
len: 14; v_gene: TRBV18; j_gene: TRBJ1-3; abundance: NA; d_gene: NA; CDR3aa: CASSPGTAGNTIYF; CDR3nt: TGTGCCAGCTCACCCGGGACGGCGGGAAACACCATATATTTT
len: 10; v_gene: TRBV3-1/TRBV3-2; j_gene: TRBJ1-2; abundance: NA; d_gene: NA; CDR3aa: CASSLKEYTF; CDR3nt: TGTGCCAGCAGCCTGAAAGAGTACACCTTC
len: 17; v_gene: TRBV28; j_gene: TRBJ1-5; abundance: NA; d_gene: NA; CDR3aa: CASRLGDRPSPGQPQHF; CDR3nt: TGTGCCAGCAGGTTAGGGGATCGTCCTTCCCCGGGTCAGCCCCAGCATTTT
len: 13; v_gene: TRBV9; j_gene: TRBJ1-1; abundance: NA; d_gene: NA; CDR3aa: CASSVSSKTEAFF; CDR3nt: TGTGCCAGCAGCGTAAGTTCTAAGACTGAAGCTTTCTTT
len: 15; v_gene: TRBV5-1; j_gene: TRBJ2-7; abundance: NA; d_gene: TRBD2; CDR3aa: CASSLNSGGAYEQYF; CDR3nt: TGCGCCAGCAGCTTGAACAGCGGGGGGGCCTACGAGCAGTACTTC
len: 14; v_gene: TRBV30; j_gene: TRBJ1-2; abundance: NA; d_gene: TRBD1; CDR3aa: CAWSLDRVDYGYTF; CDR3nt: TGTGCCTGGAGTCTCGACAGGGTAGACTATGGCTACACCTTC
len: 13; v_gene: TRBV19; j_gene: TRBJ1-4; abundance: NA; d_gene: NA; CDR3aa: CASSRAGNEKLFF; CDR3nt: TGTGCCAGTAGCCGAGCGGGTAATGAAAAACTGTTTTTT
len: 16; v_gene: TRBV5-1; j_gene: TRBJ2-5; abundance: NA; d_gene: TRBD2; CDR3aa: CASSQGLAVTQETQYF; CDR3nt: TGCGCCAGCAGCCAAGGACTAGCGGTGACACAAGAGACCCAGTACTTC
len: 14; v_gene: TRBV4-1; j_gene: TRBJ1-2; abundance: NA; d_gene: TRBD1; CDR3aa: CASSQETGGGGYTF; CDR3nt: TGCGCCAGCAGCCAGGAGACAGGGGGGGGTGGCTACACCTTC
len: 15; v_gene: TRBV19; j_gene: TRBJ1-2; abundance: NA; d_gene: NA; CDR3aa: CASSIGQEAGYGYTF; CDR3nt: TGTGCCAGTAGTATAGGGCAAGAAGCGGGCTATGGCTACACCTTC
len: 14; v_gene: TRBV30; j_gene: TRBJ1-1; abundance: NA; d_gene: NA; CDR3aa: CAWSVERLNTEAFF; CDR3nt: TGTGCCTGGAGTGTTGAGAGACTGAACACTGAAGCTTTCTTT
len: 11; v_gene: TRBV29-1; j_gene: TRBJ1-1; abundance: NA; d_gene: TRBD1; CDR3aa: CSVRQGSGAFF; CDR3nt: TGCAGCGTTCGACAGGGTAGTGGGGCTTTCTTT
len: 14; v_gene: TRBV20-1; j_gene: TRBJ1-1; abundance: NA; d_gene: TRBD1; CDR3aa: CSASPGRGLTEAFF; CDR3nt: TGCAGTGCTAGTCCGGGCAGGGGGCTCACTGAAGCTTTCTTT
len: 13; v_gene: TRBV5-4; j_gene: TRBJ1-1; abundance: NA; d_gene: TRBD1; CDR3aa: CASSPGGLGKAFF; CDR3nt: TGTGCCAGCAGCCCAGGGGGTCTAGGAAAAGCTTTCTTT
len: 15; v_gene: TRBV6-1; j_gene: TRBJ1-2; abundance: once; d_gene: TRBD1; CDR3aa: CASSDPGQGAFGGTF; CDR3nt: TGTGCCAGCAGTGATCCGGGACAGGGGGCGTTCGGCGGCACCTTC
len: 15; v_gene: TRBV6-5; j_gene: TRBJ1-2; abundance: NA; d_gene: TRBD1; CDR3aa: CASSYPGQGAQGYTF; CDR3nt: TGTGCCAGCAGTTACCCCGGACAGGGGGCGCAAGGCTACACCTTC
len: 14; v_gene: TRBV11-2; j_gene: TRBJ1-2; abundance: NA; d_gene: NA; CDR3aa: CASSHGTAIYGYTF; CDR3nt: TGTGCCAGCAGCCATGGTACGGCCATCTATGGCTACACCTTC
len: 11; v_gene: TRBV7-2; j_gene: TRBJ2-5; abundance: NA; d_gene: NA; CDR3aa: CASSLLETQYF; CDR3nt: TGTGCCAGCAGCTTATTGGAGACCCAGTACTTC
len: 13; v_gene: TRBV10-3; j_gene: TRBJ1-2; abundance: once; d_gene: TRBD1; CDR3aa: CAIQGTTNYGYTF; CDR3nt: TGTGCCATACAGGGGACTACTAACTATGGCTACACCTTC
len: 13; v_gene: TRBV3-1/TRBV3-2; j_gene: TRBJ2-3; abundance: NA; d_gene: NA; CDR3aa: CASSDAGPDTQYF; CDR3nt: TGTGCCAGCAGCGATGCGGGCCCAGATACGCAGTATTTT
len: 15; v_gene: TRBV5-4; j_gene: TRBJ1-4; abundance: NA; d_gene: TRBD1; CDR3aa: CASSRDRDMDEKLFF; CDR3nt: TGTGCCAGCAGCCGCGACAGGGACATGGATGAAAAACTGTTTTTT
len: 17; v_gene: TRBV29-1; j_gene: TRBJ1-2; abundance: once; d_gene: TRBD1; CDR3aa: CSVGTGTGVSGNYGYTF; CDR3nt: TGCAGCGTTGGAACCGGGACAGGGGTGTCGGGGAACTATGGCTACACCTTC
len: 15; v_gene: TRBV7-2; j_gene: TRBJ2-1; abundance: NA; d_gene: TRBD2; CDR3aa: CASSFRRGGQNEQFF; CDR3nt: TGTGCCAGCAGCTTCCGACGGGGGGGCCAGAATGAGCAGTTCTTC
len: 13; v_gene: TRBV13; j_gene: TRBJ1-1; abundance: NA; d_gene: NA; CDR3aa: CASSYGTRTEAFF; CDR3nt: TGTGCCAGCAGCTACGGGACGCGCACTGAAGCTTTCTTT
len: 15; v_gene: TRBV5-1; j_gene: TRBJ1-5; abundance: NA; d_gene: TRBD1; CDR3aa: CASSLATGADQPQHF; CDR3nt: TGCGCCAGCAGCTTGGCGACAGGGGCGGATCAGCCCCAGCATTTT
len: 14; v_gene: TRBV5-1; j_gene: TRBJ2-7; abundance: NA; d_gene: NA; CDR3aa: CASSLGQLAHEQYF; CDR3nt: TGCGCCAGCAGCTTGGGACAACTTGCCCACGAGCAGTACTTC
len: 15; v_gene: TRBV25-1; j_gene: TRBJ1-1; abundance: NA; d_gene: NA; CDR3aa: CASSERGGVEVEAFF; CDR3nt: TGTGCCAGCAGTGAACGAGGAGGGGTAGAGGTGGAAGCTTTCTTT
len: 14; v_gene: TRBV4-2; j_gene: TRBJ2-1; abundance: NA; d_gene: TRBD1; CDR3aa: CASSQDSGGDEQFF; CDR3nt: TGTGCCAGCAGCCAAGATTCAGGGGGAGATGAGCAGTTCTTC
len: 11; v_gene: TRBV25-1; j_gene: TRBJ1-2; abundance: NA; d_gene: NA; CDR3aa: CASSPGDGYTF; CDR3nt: TGTGCCAGCAGTCCCGGGGACGGCTACACCTTC
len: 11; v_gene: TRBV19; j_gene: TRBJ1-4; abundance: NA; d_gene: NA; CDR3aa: CASSIREKLFF; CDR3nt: TGTGCCAGTAGTATCAGGGAAAAACTGTTTTTT
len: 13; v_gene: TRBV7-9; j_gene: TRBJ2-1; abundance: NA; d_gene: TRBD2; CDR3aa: CASSAGLDNEQFF; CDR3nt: TGTGCCAGCAGCGCCGGACTAGACAATGAGCAGTTCTTC
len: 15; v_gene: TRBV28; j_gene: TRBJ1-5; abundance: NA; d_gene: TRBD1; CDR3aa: CASSQTGGLNQPQHF; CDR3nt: TGTGCCAGCAGCCAAACAGGGGGTCTCAATCAGCCCCAGCATTTT
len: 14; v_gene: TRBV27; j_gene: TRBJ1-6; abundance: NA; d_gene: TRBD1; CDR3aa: CASSRQGYNSPLHF; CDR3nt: TGTGCCAGCAGTCGACAGGGGTATAATTCACCCCTCCACTTT
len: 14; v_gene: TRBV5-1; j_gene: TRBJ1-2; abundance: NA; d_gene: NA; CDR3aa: CASSPGQVDYGYTF; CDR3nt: TGCGCCAGCAGCCCCGGGCAGGTAGACTATGGCTACACCTTC
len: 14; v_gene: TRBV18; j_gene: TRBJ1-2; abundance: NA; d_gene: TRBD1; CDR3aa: CASSPLGQANGYTF; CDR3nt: TGTGCCAGCTCACCCCTGGGACAGGCCAATGGCTACACCTTC
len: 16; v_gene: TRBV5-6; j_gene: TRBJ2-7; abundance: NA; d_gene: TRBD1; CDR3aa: CASSLVAGQGVVGQYF; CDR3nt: TGTGCCAGCAGCTTGGTCGCCGGGCAGGGGGTCGTTGGGCAGTACTTC
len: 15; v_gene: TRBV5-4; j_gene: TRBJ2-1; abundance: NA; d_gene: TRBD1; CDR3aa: CASSPDRGGYNEQFF; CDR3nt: TGTGCCAGCAGCCCCGACAGGGGCGGGTACAATGAGCAGTTCTTC
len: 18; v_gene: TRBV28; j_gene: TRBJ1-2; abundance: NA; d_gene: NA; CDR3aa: CASSLIIDLLSDNYGYTF; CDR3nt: TGTGCCAGCAGTTTAATTATTGACCTTTTATCAGATAACTATGGCTACACCTTC
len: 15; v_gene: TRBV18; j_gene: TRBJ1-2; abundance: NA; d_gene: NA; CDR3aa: CASSPDRLHNYGYTF; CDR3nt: TGTGCCAGCTCACCCGACAGATTACATAACTATGGCTACACCTTC
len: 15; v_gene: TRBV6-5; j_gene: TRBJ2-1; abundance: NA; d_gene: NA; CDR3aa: CASSRSGVSNNEQFF; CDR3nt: TGTGCCAGCAGCCGTAGTGGGGTTTCTAACAATGAGCAGTTCTTC
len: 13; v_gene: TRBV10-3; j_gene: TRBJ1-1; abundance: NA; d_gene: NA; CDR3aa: CAILPEENTEAFF; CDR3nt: TGTGCCATCCTACCCGAAGAGAACACTGAAGCTTTCTTT
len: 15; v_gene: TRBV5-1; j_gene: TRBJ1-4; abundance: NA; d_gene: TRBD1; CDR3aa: CASRKTTGRNEKLFF; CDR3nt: TGCGCCAGCAGAAAGACGACAGGGAGGAATGAAAAACTGTTTTTT
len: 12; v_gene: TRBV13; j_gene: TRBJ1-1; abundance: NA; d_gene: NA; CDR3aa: CASSLGNTEAFF; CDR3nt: TGTGCCAGCAGCTTAGGGAACACTGAAGCTTTCTTT
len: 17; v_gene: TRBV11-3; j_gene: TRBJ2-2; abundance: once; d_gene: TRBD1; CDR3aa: CASSLAAWTGVTGELFF; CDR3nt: TGTGCCAGCAGCTTAGCCGCCTGGACAGGGGTCACCGGGGAGCTGTTTTTT
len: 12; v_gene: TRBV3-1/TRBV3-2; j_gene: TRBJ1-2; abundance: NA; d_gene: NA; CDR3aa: CASSLDTYGYTF; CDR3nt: TGTGCCAGCAGCCTCGACACCTATGGCTACACCTTC